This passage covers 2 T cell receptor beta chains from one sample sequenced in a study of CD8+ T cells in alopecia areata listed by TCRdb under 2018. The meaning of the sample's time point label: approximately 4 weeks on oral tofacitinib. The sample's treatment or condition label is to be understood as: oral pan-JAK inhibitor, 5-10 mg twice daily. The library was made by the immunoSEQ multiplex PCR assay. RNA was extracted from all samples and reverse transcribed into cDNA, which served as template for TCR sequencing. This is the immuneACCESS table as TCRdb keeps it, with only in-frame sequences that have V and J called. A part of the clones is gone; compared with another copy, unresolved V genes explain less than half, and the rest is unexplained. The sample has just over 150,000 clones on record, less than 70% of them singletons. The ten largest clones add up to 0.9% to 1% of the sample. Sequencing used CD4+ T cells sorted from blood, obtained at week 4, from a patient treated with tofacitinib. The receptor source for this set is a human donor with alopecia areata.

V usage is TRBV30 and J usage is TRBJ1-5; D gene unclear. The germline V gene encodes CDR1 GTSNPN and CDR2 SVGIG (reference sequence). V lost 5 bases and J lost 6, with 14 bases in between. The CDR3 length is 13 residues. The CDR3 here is CAWSPADGQPQHF. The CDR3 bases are TGTGCCTGGTCACCAGCGGACGGTCAGCCCCAGCATTTT.

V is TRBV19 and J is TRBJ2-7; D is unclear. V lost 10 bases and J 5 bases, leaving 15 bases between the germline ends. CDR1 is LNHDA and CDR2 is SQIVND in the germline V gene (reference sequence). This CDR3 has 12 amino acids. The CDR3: CATQSKGDEQYF. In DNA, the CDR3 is TGTGCCACCCAATCGAAAGGCGACGAGCAGTACTTC. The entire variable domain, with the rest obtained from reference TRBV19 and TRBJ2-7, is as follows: DGGITQSPKYLFRKEGQNVTLSCEQNLNHDAMYWYRQDPGQGLRLIYYSQIVNDFQKGDIAEGYSVSREKKESFPLTVTSAQKNPTAFYLCATQSKGDEQYFGPGTRLTVT.